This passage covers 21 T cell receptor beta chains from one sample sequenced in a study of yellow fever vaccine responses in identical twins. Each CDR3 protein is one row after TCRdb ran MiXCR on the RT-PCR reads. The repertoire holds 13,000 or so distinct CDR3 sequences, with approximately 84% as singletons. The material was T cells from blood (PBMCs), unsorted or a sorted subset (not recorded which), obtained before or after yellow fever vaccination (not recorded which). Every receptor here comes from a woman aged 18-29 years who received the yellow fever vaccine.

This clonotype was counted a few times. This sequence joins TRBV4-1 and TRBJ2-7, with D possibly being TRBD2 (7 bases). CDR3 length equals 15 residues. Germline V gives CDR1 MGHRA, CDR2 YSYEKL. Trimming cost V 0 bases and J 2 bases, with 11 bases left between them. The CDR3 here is CASSQERGGPYEQYF. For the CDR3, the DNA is TGCGCCAGCAGCCAAGAGAGGGGGGGCCCCTACGAGCAGTACTTC.

This chain's CDR3 is CSADLSTDTQYF. The DNA of the CDR3 is TGCAGCGCGGACTTAAGCACAGATACGCAGTATTTT. The V call is TRBV29-1, the J call TRBJ2-3; possible D gene TRBD2, 5 bases. Germline CDR1 reads SQVTM; CDR2 reads ANQGSEA. With 7 bases removed from V and 0 bases from J, the gap between germline ends came to 8 bases. This CDR3 is built from 12 residues.

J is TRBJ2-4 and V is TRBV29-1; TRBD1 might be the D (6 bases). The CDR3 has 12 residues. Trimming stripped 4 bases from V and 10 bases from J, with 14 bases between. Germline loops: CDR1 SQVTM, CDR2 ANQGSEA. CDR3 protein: CSVGWGLRIQYF. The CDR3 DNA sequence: TGCAGCGTTGGATGGGGGCTTAGGATTCAGTACTTC.

CDR3 DNA: TGCGCCAGCAGCGTCGGCGGGGGGTCCGATACGCAGTATTTT. Translating it yields CASSVGGGSDTQYF. The V and J genes are TRBV5-1 and TRBJ2-3; 8 nucleotides line up with TRBD2. CDR1 and CDR2 (germline): SGHRS, YFSETQ. This CDR3 is built from 14 residues. V lost 4 bases to trimming and J lost 6 bases; unmatched junction nucleotides: 7.

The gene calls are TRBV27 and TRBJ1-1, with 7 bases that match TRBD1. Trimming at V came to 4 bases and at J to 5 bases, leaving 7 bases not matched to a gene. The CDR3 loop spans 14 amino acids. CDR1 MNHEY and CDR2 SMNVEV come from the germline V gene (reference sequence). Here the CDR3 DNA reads TGTGCCAGCAGTTCCTTAGACAGGGAGACTGAAGCTTTCTTT. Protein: CASSSLDRETEAFF.

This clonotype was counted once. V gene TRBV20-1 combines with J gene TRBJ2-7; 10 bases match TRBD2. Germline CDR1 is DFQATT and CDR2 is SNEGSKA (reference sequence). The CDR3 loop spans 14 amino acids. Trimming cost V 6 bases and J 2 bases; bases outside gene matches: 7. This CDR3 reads CSAHPSGSPYEQYF. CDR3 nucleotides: TGCAGTGCCCATCCTAGCGGGAGCCCCTACGAGCAGTACTTC.

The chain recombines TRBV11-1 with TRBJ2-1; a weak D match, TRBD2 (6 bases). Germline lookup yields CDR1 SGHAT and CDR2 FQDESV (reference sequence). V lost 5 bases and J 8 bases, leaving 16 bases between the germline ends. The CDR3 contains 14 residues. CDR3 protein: CASSITPREDEQFF. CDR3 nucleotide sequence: TGTGCCAGCAGCATAACCCCTAGGGAGGATGAGCAGTTCTTC.

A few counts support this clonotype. The CDR3 loop is CASSFPGTVNEQFF. Here the CDR3 DNA reads TGTGCCAGCAGCTTCCCAGGAACCGTTAATGAGCAGTTCTTC. The rearrangement joins TRBV7-9 to TRBJ2-1, with D unresolved. The germline V gene has CDR1 SEHNR and CDR2 FQNEAQ (reference sequence). Trimming removed 3 bases from V and 7 bases from J, with 13 bases in between. The CDR3 consists of 14 residues.

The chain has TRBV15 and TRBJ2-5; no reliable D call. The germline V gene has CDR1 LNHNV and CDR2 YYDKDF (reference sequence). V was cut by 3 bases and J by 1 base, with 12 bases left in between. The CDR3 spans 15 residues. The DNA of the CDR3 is TGTGCCACCAGCAGTCGATCCCCGCTCCAAGAGACCCAGTACTTC. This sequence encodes CATSSRSPLQETQYF.

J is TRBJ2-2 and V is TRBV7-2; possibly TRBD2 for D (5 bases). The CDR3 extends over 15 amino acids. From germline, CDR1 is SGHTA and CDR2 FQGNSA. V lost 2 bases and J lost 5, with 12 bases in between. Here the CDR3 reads CASSLTTPGTGELFF. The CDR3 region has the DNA TGTGCCAGCAGCTTAACCACCCCGGGGACCGGGGAGCTGTTTTTT.

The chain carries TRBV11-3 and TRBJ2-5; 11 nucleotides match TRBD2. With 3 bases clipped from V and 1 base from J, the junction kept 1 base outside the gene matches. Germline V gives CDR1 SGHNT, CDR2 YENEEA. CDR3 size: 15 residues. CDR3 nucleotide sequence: TGTGCCAGCAGCTTTAGCGGGAGGGTCCAAGAGACCCAGTACTTC. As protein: CASSFSGRVQETQYF. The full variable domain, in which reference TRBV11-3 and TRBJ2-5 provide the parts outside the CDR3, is EAGVVQSPRYKIIEKKQPVAFWCNPISGHNTLYWYLQNLGQGPELLIRYENEEAVDDSQLPKDRFSAERLKGVDSTLKIQPAELGDSAVYLCASSFSGRVQETQYFGPGTRLLVL.

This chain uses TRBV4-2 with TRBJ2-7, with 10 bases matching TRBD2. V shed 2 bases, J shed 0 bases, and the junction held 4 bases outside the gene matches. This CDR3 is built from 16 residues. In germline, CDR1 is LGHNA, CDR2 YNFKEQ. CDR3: CASSQLLAGSSYEQYF. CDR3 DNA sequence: TGTGCCAGCAGCCAATTACTAGCGGGAAGCTCCTACGAGCAGTACTTC.

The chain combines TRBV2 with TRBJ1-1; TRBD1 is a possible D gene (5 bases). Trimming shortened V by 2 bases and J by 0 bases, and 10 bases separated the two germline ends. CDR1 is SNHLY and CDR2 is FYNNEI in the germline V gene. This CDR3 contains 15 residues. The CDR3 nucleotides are TGTGCCAGCAGTGAACAGGGTCAAATGAACACTGAAGCTTTCTTT. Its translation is CASSEQGQMNTEAFF.

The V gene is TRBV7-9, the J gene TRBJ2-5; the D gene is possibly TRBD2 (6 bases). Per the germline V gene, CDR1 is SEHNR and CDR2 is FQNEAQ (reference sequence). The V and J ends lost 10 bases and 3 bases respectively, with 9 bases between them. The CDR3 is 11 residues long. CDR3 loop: CATQREETQYF. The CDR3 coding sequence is TGTGCCACCCAGCGGGAAGAGACCCAGTACTTC.

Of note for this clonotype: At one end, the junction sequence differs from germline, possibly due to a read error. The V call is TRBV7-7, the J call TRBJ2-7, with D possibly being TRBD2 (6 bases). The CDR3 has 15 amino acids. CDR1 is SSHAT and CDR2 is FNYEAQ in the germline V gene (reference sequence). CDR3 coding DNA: TGTGCTAGCAGCTTGGGGGGACGGTGCTCCTACGAGCAGTACTTC. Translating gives CASSLGGRCSYEQYF.

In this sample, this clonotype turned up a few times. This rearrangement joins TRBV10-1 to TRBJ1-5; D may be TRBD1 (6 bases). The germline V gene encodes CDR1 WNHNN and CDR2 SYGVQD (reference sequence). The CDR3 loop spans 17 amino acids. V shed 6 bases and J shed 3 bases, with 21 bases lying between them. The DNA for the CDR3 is TGCGCCAGCAGCGAGGGGGGGGCGCAAACTTTCAATCAGCCCCAGCATTTT. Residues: CASSEGGAQTFNQPQHF.

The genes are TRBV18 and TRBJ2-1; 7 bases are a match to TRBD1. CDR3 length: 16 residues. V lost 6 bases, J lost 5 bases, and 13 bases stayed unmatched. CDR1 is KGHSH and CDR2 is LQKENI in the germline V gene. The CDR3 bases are TGTGCCAGCTCGCCTTTGACCGGGACAGTTAACAATGAGCAGTTCTTC. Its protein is CASSPLTGTVNNEQFF.

CDR3 in amino acids: CASSPPDQPQHF. In DNA, the CDR3 is TGTGCCAGCTCACCACCAGATCAGCCCCAGCATTTT. V gene TRBV18 combines with J gene TRBJ1-5; D is undetermined. Germline loops: CDR1 KGHSH, CDR2 LQKENI. V was clipped by 0 bases and J by 5 bases, with 2 bases between them. This CDR3 contains 12 residues.

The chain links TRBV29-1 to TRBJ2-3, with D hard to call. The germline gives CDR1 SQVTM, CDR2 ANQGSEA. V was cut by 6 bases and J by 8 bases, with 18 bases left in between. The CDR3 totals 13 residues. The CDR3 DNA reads TGCAGCGTCCGAGGCGTGGCTAGTGGTACGCAGTATTTT. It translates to CSVRGVASGTQYF.

The CDR3 sequence is CASSPGQGVRNEQFF. CDR3 bases: TGTGCCAGCAGCCCAGGACAGGGGGTGAGGAATGAGCAGTTCTTC. The chain couples TRBV4-2 to TRBJ2-1; the match to TRBD1 covers 10 bases. V lost 4 bases and J lost 7; bases outside the gene matches: 7. CDR1 is LGHNA and CDR2 is YNFKEQ in the germline V gene. The CDR3 is 15 residues long.

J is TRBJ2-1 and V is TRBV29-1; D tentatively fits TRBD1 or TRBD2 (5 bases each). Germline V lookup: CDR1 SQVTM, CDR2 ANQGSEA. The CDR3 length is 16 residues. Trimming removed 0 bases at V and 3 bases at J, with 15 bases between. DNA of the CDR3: TGCAGCGTTGAAGATCCGGCGAGGGGAAACTACAATGAGCAGTTCTTC. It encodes CSVEDPARGNYNEQFF.